A selection of T cell receptor beta chains follows, all from one sample in a study of blood T cell repertoires in COVID-19. Only in-frame clones appear in the TCRdb table, and some are missing; sequencing was by immunoSEQ multiplex PCR. The table has 200,000 or so clones, approximately 80% seen once; the top ten hold 1.8%. The sample consisted of PBMCs or T cells enriched from blood (not recorded which). The receptors come from a man aged 55 to 70 who had recovered from COVID-19. Both conserved end residues are part of each CDR3. D genes are given only for firm matches. Clone size is not always given. Where it is, it says once, few, many or a class for expanded clones.

J | V | size | D | CDR3 | DNA
TRBJ1-5 | TRBV6-5 | . | TRBD1 | CASSPGQGASQPQHF | TGTGCCAGCAGCCCCGGACAGGGAGCGAGTCAGCCCCAGCATTTT
TRBJ1-1 | TRBV5-6 | . | TRBD1 | CASNADRQIEAFF | TGTGCCAGCAACGCGGACAGGCAGATTGAAGCTTTCTTT
TRBJ1-2 | TRBV6-5 | . | . | CASSVDSQGYGYTF | TGTGCCAGCAGCGTCGACTCTCAGGGCTATGGCTACACCTTC
TRBJ2-5 | TRBV4-1 | . | TRBD1 | CASSQDIETGVAETQYF | TGCGCCAGCAGCCAAGATATAGAGACAGGGGTAGCGGAGACCCAGTACTTC
TRBJ2-7 | TRBV5-8 | . | TRBD2 | CATGTSGNSYEQYF | TGTGCTACCGGGACTAGCGGGAACTCCTACGAGCAGTACTTC
TRBJ1-5 | TRBV6-5 | . | . | CASSYAEGQPQHF | TGTGCCAGCAGTTACGCTGAGGGCCAGCCCCAGCATTTT
TRBJ2-1 | TRBV3-1/TRBV3-2 | . | TRBD1 | CASSQGTRQGVVMKQFF | TGTGCCAGCAGCCAAGGTACGAGACAGGGGGTGGTTATGAAGCAGTTCTTC
TRBJ2-7 | TRBV6-5 | . | TRBD1 | CASMGQGNEQYF | TGTGCCAGCATGGGACAGGGTAACGAGCAGTACTTC
TRBJ1-4 | TRBV9 | . | TRBD1 | CASSARTGEAEKLFF | TGTGCCAGCAGCGCCCGGACAGGGGAGGCTGAAAAACTGTTTTTT
TRBJ1-6 | TRBV3-1/TRBV3-2 | . | . | CASSQDRDYSYNSPLHF | TGTGCCAGCAGCCAAGATCGGGACTACTCCTATAATTCACCCCTCCACTTT
TRBJ1-3 | TRBV5-1 | once | TRBD1 | CASSHGQGARGNTIYF | TGCGCCAGCAGCCATGGACAGGGGGCGCGTGGAAACACCATATATTTT
TRBJ2-7 | TRBV5-5 | . | TRBD1 | CASSLSSGGSYEQYF | TGTGCCAGCAGCTTATCCTCAGGGGGCTCCTACGAGCAGTACTTC
TRBJ2-7 | TRBV2 | once | . | CASSEAGTRFWEQYF | TGTGCCAGCAGTGAAGCCGGGACAAGATTTTGGGAGCAGTACTTC
TRBJ1-1 | TRBV5-8 | . | TRBD1 | CASSLWGTGDTEAFF | TGTGCCAGCAGCTTGTGGGGGACAGGAGACACTGAAGCTTTCTTT
TRBJ2-3 | TRBV9 | . | TRBD1 | CASSPGDRGVVDTQYF | TGTGCCAGCAGCCCCGGGGACAGGGGCGTGGTGGATACGCAGTATTTT
TRBJ1-2 | TRBV4-2 | . | TRBD1 | CASSQGHRGNNYGYTF | TGTGCCAGCAGCCAGGGTCACAGGGGGAATAACTATGGCTACACCTTC
TRBJ2-7 | TRBV6-5 | few | . | CASSYLRAGYEQYF | TGTGCCAGCAGTTACTTGCGTGCGGGTTACGAGCAGTACTTC
TRBJ2-7 | TRBV18 | . | . | CASSPTSQAEQYF | TGTGCCAGCTCACCTACATCTCAGGCCGAGCAGTACTTC
TRBJ1-1 | TRBV5-1 | . | . | CASKAGTQNTEAFF | TGCGCCAGCAAAGCCGGGACACAGAACACTGAAGCTTTCTTT
TRBJ2-3 | TRBV4-3 | . | TRBD2 | CASSQGPSGGSTDTQYF | TGCGCCAGCAGCCAAGGTCCTAGCGGGGGGAGCACAGATACGCAGTATTTT
TRBJ2-7 | TRBV6-5 | . | . | CASSLGEWDPYEQYF | TGTGCCAGCAGTTTGGGAGAATGGGATCCCTACGAGCAGTACTTC
TRBJ1-1 | TRBV27 | once | TRBD1 | CASSFTGGWTEAFF | TGTGCCAGCAGTTTTACAGGGGGCTGGACTGAAGCTTTCTTT
TRBJ1-1 | TRBV11-2 | many | TRBD1 | CASSFSGTANTEAFF | TGTGCCAGCAGCTTTTCCGGGACAGCCAACACTGAAGCTTTCTTT
TRBJ2-2 | TRBV7-2 | . | . | CASSPAGTPNTGELFF | TGTGCCAGCAGTCCAGCCGGGACACCGAACACCGGGGAGCTGTTTTTT
TRBJ2-3 | TRBV5-1 | . | . | CASSLIGGPGTDTQYF | TGCGCCAGCAGCCTAATCGGGGGGCCGGGCACAGATACGCAGTATTTT
TRBJ2-3 | TRBV7-2 | . | TRBD2 | CASSPPAGGPYF | TGTGCCAGCAGCCCCCCGGCGGGGGGCCCCTATTTT
TRBJ2-7 | TRBV5-1 | . | TRBD1 | CASSSDRGFLEQYF | TGCGCCAGCAGCTCGGACAGGGGGTTTTTGGAGCAGTACTTC
TRBJ1-6 | TRBV5-6 | . | TRBD1 | CASSLAGTAYSPLHF | TGTGCCAGCAGCTTGGCCGGGACAGCCTACTCACCCCTCCACTTT
TRBJ2-5 | TRBV6-2/TRBV6-3 | . | . | CASSPRTSLVGTQYF | TGTGCCAGCAGCCCCAGAACTAGCTTGGTTGGGACCCAGTACTTC
TRBJ1-2 | TRBV6-2/TRBV6-3 | . | . | CASSYFATYGYTF | TGTGCCAGCAGTTATTTCGCTACCTATGGCTACACCTTC
TRBJ1-1 | TRBV12-5 | once | . | CASGYDGKMNTEAFF | TGTGCTAGTGGTTACGACGGGAAAATGAACACTGAAGCTTTCTTT
TRBJ2-5 | TRBV7-9 | . | . | CASSSTGETQYF | TGTGCCAGCAGCTCTACAGGAGAGACCCAGTACTTC
TRBJ2-3 | TRBV7-8 | . | TRBD2 | CASSVRGGTDTQYF | TGTGCCAGCAGCGTCCGGGGGGGGACAGATACGCAGTATTTT
TRBJ1-3 | TRBV5-8 | . | . | CASSFRGSNTIYF | TGTGCCAGCAGCTTCAGGGGTTCGAACACCATATATTTT
TRBJ1-5 | TRBV3-1/TRBV3-2 | . | . | CASSPGGSNQPQHF | TGTGCCAGCAGCCCGGGAGGTAGCAATCAGCCCCAGCATTTT
TRBJ2-3 | TRBV2 | . | TRBD1 | CASTRGLSADTQYF | TGTGCCAGCACCAGGGGGCTTTCGGCAGATACGCAGTATTTT
TRBJ1-5 | TRBV19 | . | . | CATRVGSSNQPQHF | TGTGCCACCAGGGTGGGGTCTTCCAATCAGCCCCAGCATTTT
TRBJ1-2 | TRBV19 | . | . | CASTLYAEAYYGYTF | TGTGCCAGTACACTTTATGCGGAGGCCTACTATGGCTACACCTTC
TRBJ1-5 | TRBV9 | . | . | CASSARGRSNQPQHF | TGTGCCAGCAGCGCTCGGGGTAGATCCAATCAGCCCCAGCATTTT
TRBJ1-5 | TRBV5-8 | few | . | CASSFGGYQPQHF | TGTGCCAGCAGCTTTGGAGGGTATCAGCCCCAGCATTTT
TRBJ2-7 | TRBV18 | . | . | CASSPGRGEQYF | TGTGCCAGCTCACCGGGAAGGGGCGAGCAGTACTTC
TRBJ1-2 | TRBV5-1 | . | . | CASRGESTDYGYTF | TGCGCCAGCAGGGGCGAGTCGACGGACTATGGCTACACCTTC
TRBJ1-5 | TRBV7-8 | . | . | CASSLREGNQPQHF | TGTGCCAGCAGCCTGAGGGAGGGCAATCAGCCCCAGCATTTT
TRBJ1-2 | TRBV5-3 | . | . | CARSYLRDTQNYGYTF | TGTGCCAGAAGCTACCTCCGGGACACTCAAAACTATGGCTACACCTTC
TRBJ1-1 | TRBV2 | . | . | CASSRGRTNTEAFF | TGTGCCAGCAGTAGGGGCCGAACGAACACTGAAGCTTTCTTT
TRBJ2-7 | TRBV7-2 | . | . | CASSFGLSYEQYF | TGTGCCAGCAGCTTCGGACTCTCCTACGAGCAGTACTTC
TRBJ2-3 | TRBV30 | . | TRBD1 | CAWGDSSYTDTQYF | TGTGCCTGGGGGGACAGTTCTTACACAGATACGCAGTATTTT
TRBJ2-6 | TRBV18 | . | TRBD1 | CASSPGTGLSGANVLTF | TGTGCCAGCTCACCCGGGACAGGGCTCTCTGGGGCCAACGTCCTGACTTTC
TRBJ2-7 | TRBV7-9 | once | TRBD1 | CASSVPRTGPYEQYF | TGTGCCAGCAGCGTACCCCGGACAGGACCCTACGAGCAGTACTTC
TRBJ1-5 | TRBV18 | . | . | CASSPRFSQPQHF | TGTGCCAGCTCACCAAGATTTAGTCAGCCCCAGCATTTT
TRBJ1-5 | TRBV11-2 | once | . | CASSAGPRGNQPQHF | TGTGCCAGCAGCGCAGGCCCTAGGGGGAATCAGCCCCAGCATTTT
TRBJ1-5 | TRBV15 | . | . | CATSRDRGNSNQPQHF | TGTGCCACCAGCAGAGATCGAGGGAATAGCAATCAGCCCCAGCATTTT
TRBJ1-3 | TRBV7-2 | few | TRBD1 | CASSLVTGNSGNTIYF | TGTGCCAGCAGCTTAGTGACAGGGAACTCTGGAAACACCATATATTTT
TRBJ1-4 | TRBV4-3 | . | . | CASSQDLARSNEKLFF | TGCGCCAGCAGCCAAGATCTGGCCAGGTCTAATGAAAAACTGTTTTTT
TRBJ1-3 | TRBV5-1 | . | TRBD1 | CASSLAGQGTGNTIYF | TGCGCCAGCAGCTTGGCTGGACAGGGAACTGGAAACACCATATATTTT